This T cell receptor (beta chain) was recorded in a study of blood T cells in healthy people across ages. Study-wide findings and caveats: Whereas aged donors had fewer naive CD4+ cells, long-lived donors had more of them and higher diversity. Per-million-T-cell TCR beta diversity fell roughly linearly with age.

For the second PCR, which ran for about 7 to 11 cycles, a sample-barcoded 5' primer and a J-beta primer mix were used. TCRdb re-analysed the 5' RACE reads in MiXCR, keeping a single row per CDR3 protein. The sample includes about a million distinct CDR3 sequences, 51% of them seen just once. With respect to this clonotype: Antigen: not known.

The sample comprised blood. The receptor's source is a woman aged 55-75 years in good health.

This chain's CDR3 is CASAANRGLRGYTF. The CDR3 DNA reads as TGTGCCAGCGCGGCCAACCGGGGCCTGAGGGGCTACACCTTC. The J gene is TRBJ1-2, the V gene TRBV2, with a weak D call TRBD1 (5 bases). The CDR3 is made up of 14 amino acids. Trimming removed 8 bases at V and 8 bases at J, with 21 bases between. Germline V gene data show CDR1 as SNHLY and CDR2 as FYNNEI. The variable domain in full, completed from reference TRBV2 and TRBJ1-2, reads EPEVTQTPSHQVTQMGQEVILRCVPISNHLYFYWYRQILGQKVEFLVSFYNNEISEKSEIFDDQFSVERPDGSNFTLKIRSTKLEDSAMYFCASAANRGLRGYTFGSGTRLTVV.